The 11 T cell receptor beta chains given below trace back to one sample, sequenced in a study of T cell responses to AZD1222 COVID-19 vaccine. This table comes from immunoSEQ multiplex PCR, and its TCRdb copy is limited to in-frame clones, with some not included. Of 180,000 or so clones listed, about 89% are singletons. Sequencing was performed on peripheral blood, taken 28 days after the second AZD1222 dose. The receptor set was obtained from an adult who received the AZD1222 COVID-19 vaccine.

V usage is TRBV3-1 (or the pseudogene TRBV3-2) and J usage is TRBJ2-7; D might be TRBD1 (6 bases). Trimming took off 6 bases at V and 2 bases at J, with 14 bases between the two ends. The V gene's germline CDR1 is LGHDT and CDR2 YNNKEL (reference sequence). The CDR3 is 14 amino acids. CDR3 in DNA: TGTGCCAGCAGACTAAGACAGGACACCTACGAGCAGTACTTC. Translation gives CASRLRQDTYEQYF.

The J gene is TRBJ2-7, the V gene TRBV23-1; the D gene is possibly TRBD1 (5 bases). TRBV23-1 is reported as an ORF; its role is uncertain. The V gene lost 0 bases and the J gene lost 5 bases, with 14 bases spanning the gap. The CDR3 covers 15 residues. CDR3 DNA sequence: TGCGCCAGCAGTCAATCCGGGCAGGGATCCAACGAGCAGTACTTC. Translating it yields CASSQSGQGSNEQYF.

The chain couples TRBV19 to TRBJ2-2; 9 bases map to TRBD1. Germline V lookup: CDR1 LNHDA, CDR2 SQIVND (reference sequence). V gave up 5 bases and J gave up 4 bases; unmatched junction bases: 11. The length of the CDR3 is 17 residues. The CDR3 spells CASSVRPGQGFTGELFF. The CDR3 DNA sequence: TGTGCCAGTAGTGTTCGGCCGGGACAGGGATTCACCGGGGAGCTGTTTTTT.

This chain's CDR3 is CASSLRGEQYF. The CDR3 nucleotides read TGTGCCAGTAGTCTCAGAGGGGAGCAGTACTTC. This chain joins TRBV19 and TRBJ2-7, with TRBD2 as a possible D gene (5 bases). Trimming cost V 5 bases and J 7 bases, with 9 bases left between them. The germline V gene encodes CDR1 LNHDA and CDR2 SQIVND (reference sequence). The CDR3 has 11 amino acids. The whole variable domain, remainder taken from reference TRBV19 and TRBJ2-7, is DGGITQSPKYLFRKEGQNVTLSCEQNLNHDAMYWYRQDPGQGLRLIYYSQIVNDFQKGDIAEGYSVSREKKESFPLTVTSAQKNPTAFYLCASSLRGEQYFGPGTRLTVT.

The V and J genes are TRBV7-2 and TRBJ2-7; 12 nucleotides agree with TRBD2. Trimming removed 0 bases from V and 4 bases from J; junction bases left unmatched: 7. Looked up from germline, CDR1 is SGHTA and CDR2 is FQGNSA. The CDR3 is made up of 17 amino acids. CDR3 in DNA: TGTGCCAGCAGCTTAGCCAAGACTAGCGGGGGTAGTTACGAGCAGTACTTC. It codes for CASSLAKTSGGSYEQYF.

V gene TRBV18 combines with J gene TRBJ1-5; D possibly corresponds to TRBD1 (6 bases). Germline CDR1 reads KGHSH; CDR2 reads LQKENI. V was trimmed by 6 bases and J by 2 bases, leaving 11 bases between them. This CDR3 has 14 residues. The CDR3 coding sequence is TGTGCCAGCTCTCAGACAGGAGGCAATCAGCCCCAGCATTTT. It yields the protein CASSQTGGNQPQHF.

The rearrangement links TRBV19 to TRBJ1-5; 7 bases line up with TRBD1. CDR3 size: 15 residues. With 6 bases clipped from V and 6 bases from J, the junction kept 11 bases outside the gene matches. Germline V CDR1 and CDR2: LNHDA, SQIVND (reference sequence). The CDR3 DNA reads as TGTGCCAGTAGCAGCGACAGGGTTTCTACTCAGCCCCAGCATTTT. Translation: CASSSDRVSTQPQHF. Supplemented by reference TRBV19 and TRBJ1-5, the full variable domain reads DGGITQSPKYLFRKEGQNVTLSCEQNLNHDAMYWYRQDPGQGLRLIYYSQIVNDFQKGDIAEGYSVSREKKESFPLTVTSAQKNPTAFYLCASSSDRVSTQPQHFGDGTRLSIL.

This clone has only one observation. The chain links TRBV5-1 to TRBJ2-2; 13 nucleotides align to TRBD2. The CDR3 runs 17 residues. The junction had 2 bases not matched to a gene; V was cut back by 3 bases and J by 0 bases. The germline V gene has CDR1 SGHRS and CDR2 YFSETQ. The CDR3 region has the DNA TGCGCCAGCAGCTGGACTAGCGGGAGCCCGAACACCGGGGAGCTGTTTTTT. This codes for CASSWTSGSPNTGELFF.

V and J are TRBV5-1 and TRBJ1-2; the D gene is possibly TRBD1 (6 bases). This CDR3 is 15 amino acids long. The V and J ends lost 2 bases and 0 bases respectively, with 11 bases between them. The germline V gene has CDR1 SGHRS and CDR2 YFSETQ. CDR3 in amino acids: CASSLQGTSNYGYTF. The CDR3 DNA reads TGCGCCAGCAGCTTACAGGGAACCTCTAACTATGGCTACACCTTC. Combining the CDR3 with reference TRBV5-1 and TRBJ1-2 gives the whole variable domain KAGVTQTPRYLIKTRGQQVTLSCSPISGHRSVSWYQQTPGQGLQFLFEYFSETQRNKGNFPGRFSGRQFSNSRSEMNVSTLELGDSALYLCASSLQGTSNYGYTFGSGTRLTVV.

J is TRBJ1-2 and V is TRBV5-4; perhaps TRBD1 as D (5 bases). Per germline, CDR1 SGHNT and CDR2 YYREEE (reference sequence). The CDR3 extends over 13 amino acids. The germline V and J ends were trimmed by 6 bases and 4 bases, with 13 bases remaining between them. The CDR3 sequence is CASTRGGTYGYTF. CDR3 nucleotide sequence: TGTGCCAGCACCCGGGGAGGGACCTATGGCTACACCTTC.

The chain recombines TRBV30 with TRBJ2-3; D assignment may be TRBD1 or TRBD2 (6 bases each). Germline V gene data show CDR1 as GTSNPN and CDR2 as SVGIG (reference sequence). The V and J ends lost 0 bases and 2 bases respectively, with 9 bases between them. This CDR3 is 14 amino acids long. DNA for the CDR3: TGTGCCTGGAGTGTACGGGGGCACACAGATACGCAGTATTTT. It specifies CAWSVRGHTDTQYF.